A selection of T cell receptor beta chains follows, all from one sample in a study of T cells after yellow fever vaccination. TCRdb independently ran MiXCR on the 5' RACE reads; one entry per CDR3 protein. The sample records some 320,000 distinct CDR3 sequences, 4.1% being singletons. This specimen consisted of PBMCs, obtained 5 days after the yellow fever booster vaccination. All receptors derive from a man aged 18-30 years who received the YFV17D yellow fever vaccine. Each CDR3 is given with its conserved first and last residue. A D gene is named only where the DNA matches it firmly. Not every row has a clone size; where given, it reads once, few, many or a size class.

cdr3_aa: CASSYGTRGGNTEAFF
cdr3_nt: TGTGCCAGCAGCTACGGGACACGGGGTGGGAACACTGAAGCTTTCTTT
d_call: -
j_call: TRBJ1-1
clone_size: -
v_call: TRBV7-9

cdr3_aa: CASSSLGTDTQYF
cdr3_nt: TGTGCCAGCAGTTCATTGGGTACAGATACGCAGTATTTT
d_call: -
j_call: TRBJ2-3
clone_size: many
v_call: TRBV6-6

cdr3_aa: CASSGRDYTF
cdr3_nt: TGTGCCAGCAGCGGCCGGGATTACACCTTC
d_call: -
j_call: TRBJ1-2
clone_size: -
v_call: TRBV9

cdr3_aa: CSAGQTDEKLFF
cdr3_nt: TGCAGTGCGGGGCAGACGGATGAAAAACTGTTTTTT
d_call: -
j_call: TRBJ1-4
clone_size: -
v_call: TRBV20-1

cdr3_aa: CSVDQTGVNTEAFF
cdr3_nt: TGCAGCGTTGATCAGACAGGGGTGAACACTGAAGCTTTCTTT
d_call: TRBD1
j_call: TRBJ1-1
clone_size: few
v_call: TRBV29-1

cdr3_aa: CASLGASNTEAFF
cdr3_nt: TGTGCCAGCCTCGGCGCCTCGAACACTGAAGCTTTCTTT
d_call: -
j_call: TRBJ1-1
clone_size: many
v_call: TRBV7-6

cdr3_aa: CASSSVPGQGVPDTQYF
cdr3_nt: TGTGCCAGCAGCTCAGTGCCGGGACAGGGTGTCCCAGATACGCAGTATTTT
d_call: TRBD1
j_call: TRBJ2-3
clone_size: many
v_call: TRBV7-9

cdr3_aa: CASSGLARANTGELFF
cdr3_nt: TGCGCCAGCAGCGGACTAGCCAGGGCGAACACCGGGGAGCTGTTTTTT
d_call: TRBD2
j_call: TRBJ2-2
clone_size: -
v_call: TRBV5-1

cdr3_aa: CASSHHGQGARRNQPQHF
cdr3_nt: TGCGCCAGCAGCCACCATGGGCAGGGGGCGCGGCGCAATCAGCCCCAGCATTTT
d_call: TRBD1
j_call: TRBJ1-5
clone_size: few
v_call: TRBV4-1

cdr3_aa: CSAPTERGLYTQYF
cdr3_nt: TGCAGTGCGCCAACAGAGCGGGGACTTTATACGCAGTATTTT
d_call: TRBD2
j_call: TRBJ2-3
clone_size: -
v_call: TRBV20-1

cdr3_aa: CSVEDGRTGGTEAFF
cdr3_nt: TGCAGCGTTGAAGACGGGAGGACGGGCGGGACTGAAGCTTTCTTT
d_call: -
j_call: TRBJ1-1
clone_size: few
v_call: TRBV29-1

cdr3_aa: CASSLSGAGTQYF
cdr3_nt: TGTGCCAGCAGTTTATCAGGGGCCGGGACCCAGTACTTC
d_call: -
j_call: TRBJ2-5
clone_size: many
v_call: TRBV27

cdr3_aa: CASRTTPWTQYF
cdr3_nt: TGTGCCAGCAGGACTACCCCCTGGACCCAGTACTTC
d_call: -
j_call: TRBJ2-5
clone_size: many
v_call: TRBV12-3/TRBV12-4

cdr3_aa: CASSIRTGGSGYTF
cdr3_nt: TGTGCCAGCAGCATCCGGACAGGGGGCTCTGGCTACACCTTC
d_call: TRBD1
j_call: TRBJ1-2
clone_size: few
v_call: TRBV9